Shown below are 26 T cell receptor beta chains from a single sample sequenced in a study of blood T cell repertoires in COVID-19. The method was immunoSEQ multiplex PCR; TCRdb's version includes in-frame clones alone and lacks a portion of them. The table shows more than 200,000 clones, with around 86% occurring only once. Sequences were obtained from PBMCs or T cells enriched from blood (not recorded which). The receptors stem from a man aged 30 to 45 in a cohort exposed to, infected with or recovered from COVID-19 (not recorded which).

The chain has TRBV7-3 and TRBJ1-6; D is ambiguous. The CDR3 runs to 15 residues. The V end lost 3 bases, the J end lost 5 bases, and 11 bases lay between the germline ends. Germline CDR1 and CDR2: SGHTA and FQGTGA. CDR3 protein: CASSLGLGDNSPLHF. DNA of the CDR3: TGTGCCAGCAGCTTGGGCCTCGGGGATAATTCACCCCTCCACTTT. The whole variable domain, remainder taken from reference TRBV7-3 and TRBJ1-6, is GAGVSQTPSNKVTEKGKYVELRCDPISGHTALYWYRQSLGQGPEFLIYFQGTGAADDSGLPNDRFFAVRPEGSVSTLKIQRTERGDSAVYLCASSLGLGDNSPLHFGNGTRLTVT.

The rearrangement links TRBV28 to TRBJ2-3, with D tentatively TRBD2 (6 bases). V was clipped by 5 bases and J by 2 bases, with 17 bases between them. Germline V lookup: CDR1 MDHEN, CDR2 SYDVKM. The CDR3 is made up of 16 amino acids. The CDR3 reads CASSRGSGRLTDTQYF. CDR3 coding DNA: TGTGCCAGCAGTCGTGGGAGCGGGCGACTCACAGATACGCAGTATTTT.

The rearrangement links TRBV7-3 to TRBJ2-3; D may be TRBD2 (5 bases). CDR3 size: 16 residues. Germline values: CDR1 SGHTA, CDR2 FQGTGA. Trimming removed 4 bases at V and 0 bases at J, with 14 bases between. CDR3 protein: CASSSGSGPSTDTQYF. The CDR3 coding sequence is TGTGCCAGCAGCTCTGGGAGCGGCCCTAGCACAGATACGCAGTATTTT.

The J gene is TRBJ1-1, the V gene TRBV2; possible D gene TRBD1, 5 bases. The germline V and J ends were trimmed by 5 bases and 1 base, with 14 bases remaining between them. The CDR3 is 15 residues long. CDR1 is SNHLY, CDR2 FYNNEI, per germline. The CDR3 loop is CASSPRGIANTEAFF. The CDR3 bases are TGTGCCAGCAGTCCCCGGGGGATCGCGAACACTGAAGCTTTCTTT. The full variable domain, completed using reference TRBV2 and TRBJ1-1, is EPEVTQTPSHQVTQMGQEVILRCVPISNHLYFYWYRQILGQKVEFLVSFYNNEISEKSEIFDDQFSVERPDGSNFTLKIRSTKLEDSAMYFCASSPRGIANTEAFFGQGTRLTVV.

This clone was seen once. The chain uses TRBV28 and TRBJ1-2; 8 bases fit TRBD1. V trimming: 3 bases; J trimming: 7 bases; junction bases outside the gene matches: 7. In germline, CDR1 is MDHEN, CDR2 SYDVKM. The CDR3 covers 14 residues. DNA for the CDR3: TGTGCCAGCAGTTTGGATAACAGGGGGGGTGGCTACACCTTC. This translates into CASSLDNRGGGYTF.

This clone is a singleton in its sample. This sequence joins TRBV7-9 and TRBJ2-7; the match to TRBD2 covers 11 bases. CDR1 and CDR2 (germline): SEHNR, FQNEAQ (reference sequence). The CDR3 loop spans 16 amino acids. Trimming took 4 bases from V and 7 from J; bases not matched to a gene: 12. CDR3: CASSSYLAGGPGEQYF. The CDR3 region has the DNA TGTGCCAGCAGCTCCTACTTAGCGGGAGGGCCGGGGGAGCAGTACTTC. The full variable domain, with the rest looked up from reference TRBV7-9 and TRBJ2-7, is DTGVSQNPRHKITKRGQNVTFRCDPISEHNRLYWYRQTLGQGPEFLTYFQNEAQLEKSRLLSDRFSAERPKGSFSTLEIQRTEQGDSAMYLCASSSYLAGGPGEQYFGPGTRLTVT.

The gene calls are TRBV4-3 and TRBJ2-7; D perhaps matches TRBD2 (6 bases). Germline V gene lookup returns CDR1 LGHNA and CDR2 YSLEER. The V gene lost 1 base and the J gene lost 6 bases, with 16 bases spanning the gap. This CDR3 comprises 15 residues. The chain's CDR3 is CASSQGTRAGGEQYF. The CDR3 DNA reads TGCGCCAGCAGCCAAGGGACCCGCGCCGGGGGCGAGCAGTACTTC.

The V and J genes are TRBV19 and TRBJ1-3; 7 nucleotides line up with TRBD1. The CDR3 contains 17 residues. The germline CDR1 and CDR2 sequences are LNHDA and SQIVND (reference sequence). Losses at the gene ends were 4 bases for V and 0 bases for J; bases not matched to a gene: 9. CDR3 coding DNA: TGTGCCAGTAGTACGCCAGACAGGGCCCTCTCTGGAAACACCATATATTTT. Its translation: CASSTPDRALSGNTIYF.

V is TRBV7-8 and J is TRBJ2-7, with 7 bases fitting TRBD1. Germline-derived CDR1 and CDR2 are SGHVS and FQNEAQ. This CDR3 is 15 amino acids long. V was clipped by 2 bases and J by 5 bases; unmatched bases: 9. The CDR3 coding sequence is TGTGCCAGCAGCTTATATTTAATAGGGGGCAACGAGCAGTACTTC. It encodes CASSLYLIGGNEQYF.

The chain links TRBV18 to TRBJ2-5, with 11 bases lining up with TRBD1. V trimming: 3 bases; J trimming: 1 base; junction bases outside the gene matches: 7. The length of the CDR3 is 17 residues. Per germline, CDR1 KGHSH and CDR2 LQKENI. The CDR3, as DNA: TGTGCCAGCTCACCTGGACAGGGGGCAAGCCTCCAAGAGACCCAGTACTTC. Translating it yields CASSPGQGASLQETQYF.

The chain is built from TRBV10-2 and TRBJ2-2; 12 nucleotides align to TRBD2. Germline trimming cut 3 bases from V and 2 bases from J; bases unmatched to any gene: 4. CDR3 size: 17 residues. Germline V lookup: CDR1 WSHSY, CDR2 SAAADI. In DNA, the CDR3 is TGCGCCAGCAGTGAAACTAGCGGGAGGATTAACACCGGGGAGCTGTTTTTT. Encoded protein: CASSETSGRINTGELFF.

The genes are TRBV12-3 or TRBV12-4 and TRBJ1-5; D not certain. Deletions cut 3 bases from V and 7 bases from J, with 10 bases between. This CDR3 has 13 residues. The CDR3 loop is CASSLAGSQPQHF. For the CDR3, the DNA is TGTGCCAGCAGTTTGGCGGGGAGCCAGCCCCAGCATTTT.

The rearrangement links TRBV9 to TRBJ2-1; TRBD2 might be the D (6 bases). V lost 4 bases, J lost 4 bases, and 15 bases lay in between. CDR3 size: 15 residues. Germline assignment: CDR1 SGDLS and CDR2 YYNGEE. This chain's CDR3 is CASSPRGTVYNEQFF. The CDR3 DNA sequence: TGTGCCAGCAGCCCACGGGGGACGGTGTACAATGAGCAGTTCTTC. The whole variable domain, filled in from reference TRBV9 and TRBJ2-1, reads DSGVTQTPKHLITATGQRVTLRCSPRSGDLSVYWYQQSLDQGLQFLIQYYNGEERAKGNILERFSAQQFPDLHSELNLSSLELGDSALYFCASSPRGTVYNEQFFGPGTRLTVL.

The J gene is TRBJ1-1, the V gene TRBV28; tentatively, D is TRBD1 (5 bases). The germline gives CDR1 MDHEN, CDR2 SYDVKM. The CDR3 totals 13 residues. V was pared by 11 bases and J by 6 bases, with 19 bases between. The CDR3 nucleotides read TGTGCCTTGGGGCGGGGGAAGGGAGCTGAAGCTTTCTTT. Encoded protein: CALGRGKGAEAFF.

V usage is TRBV7-2 and J usage is TRBJ1-4; a possible D gene is TRBD1 (5 bases). This CDR3 is built from 14 residues. Trimming cost V 1 base and J 8 bases, with 11 bases left between them. The germline CDR1 and CDR2 sequences are SGHTA and FQGNSA. The CDR3, as DNA: TGTGCCAGCAGCTTAGGGGTAGGGGTGGAAAAACTGTTTTTT. Protein: CASSLGVGVEKLFF.

The genes are TRBV5-5 and TRBJ2-2; TRBD2 agrees at 7 bases. This CDR3 region has 15 residues. V was clipped by 4 bases and J by 6 bases; unmatched bases: 9. CDR1 is SGHKS, CDR2 YYEKEE, per germline (reference sequence). The CDR3 is CASSPTSPNPGELFF. CDR3 in DNA: TGTGCCAGCAGCCCGACTAGCCCCAATCCCGGGGAGCTGTTTTTT.

This chain connects TRBV27 to TRBJ1-2; perhaps TRBD1 as D (5 bases). Germline V lookup: CDR1 MNHEY, CDR2 SMNVEV (reference sequence). This CDR3 contains 15 residues. Trimming stripped 5 bases from V and 5 bases from J, with 18 bases between. CDR3 region: CASSHDPGTAYGYTF. The CDR3 DNA follows: TGTGCCAGCAGTCACGACCCCGGGACTGCTTATGGCTACACCTTC.

The J gene is TRBJ2-6, the V gene TRBV5-4; 9 bases agree with TRBD1. The CDR3 is made up of 18 amino acids. Germline V gene lookup returns CDR1 SGHNT and CDR2 YYREEE (reference sequence). Unmatched junction bases numbered 8, after V lost 4 bases and J lost 0 bases. CDR3 amino acids: CASSNGQGLLSGANVLTF. DNA for the CDR3: TGTGCCAGCAGCAACGGACAGGGGCTCCTCTCTGGGGCCAACGTCCTGACTTTC. The variable domain in full, completed from reference TRBV5-4 and TRBJ2-6, reads ETGVTQSPTHLIKTRGQQVTLRCSSQSGHNTVSWYQQALGQGPQFIFQYYREEENGRGNFPPRFSGLQFPNYSSELNVNALELDDSALYLCASSNGQGLLSGANVLTFGAGSRLTVL.

The chain links TRBV5-6 to TRBJ1-3, with D tentatively TRBD1 (5 bases). The germline gives CDR1 SGHDT, CDR2 YYEEEE. V was cut by 0 bases and J by 6 bases, with 7 bases left in between. CDR3 size: 13 residues. CDR3: CASSLETENTIYF. CDR3 DNA: TGTGCCAGCAGCTTGGAGACAGAAAACACCATATATTTT.

V usage is TRBV4-1 and J usage is TRBJ1-3, with TRBD1 matching over 10 bases. The V segment lost 5 bases and the J segment 1 base; nucleotides outside the gene matches: 8. Germline V gene data show CDR1 as MGHRA and CDR2 as YSYEKL. This CDR3 is built from 17 residues. The CDR3 protein is CASSGHRDRGSGNTIYF. CDR3 sequence (DNA): TGCGCCAGCAGCGGACACCGGGACAGGGGATCTGGAAACACCATATATTTT.

This sequence joins TRBV5-8 and TRBJ2-1; 7 positions match TRBD2. Germline CDR1 reads SGHTS; CDR2 reads YDEGEE. The CDR3 extends over 14 amino acids. The junction had 12 bases not matched to a gene; V was cut back by 5 bases and J by 10 bases. The DNA of the CDR3 is TGTGCCAGCAGGACGATCGTGTCTAGCGGAGAGCAGTTCTTC. Translation gives CASRTIVSSGEQFF.

The J gene is TRBJ1-1, the V gene TRBV19; 9 nucleotides line up with TRBD1. Germline CDR1 LNHDA, CDR2 SQIVND (reference sequence). The CDR3 runs to 15 residues. Trimming at V came to 3 bases and at J to 3 bases, leaving 5 bases not matched to a gene. CDR3: CASSIIRDRDTEAFF. Written as DNA, the CDR3 is TGTGCCAGTAGTATTATCCGGGACAGGGACACTGAAGCTTTCTTT.

The chain combines TRBV3-1 (or the pseudogene TRBV3-2) with TRBJ2-6; 12 nucleotides match TRBD1. The V and J ends lost 1 base and 5 bases, in that order; junction bases with no gene match: 6. The CDR3 is 18 amino acids. Germline lookup yields CDR1 LGHDT and CDR2 YNNKEL (reference sequence). The CDR3 loop is CASSQAGTGGAWANVLTF. The CDR3, as DNA: TGTGCCAGCAGCCAAGCAGGGACAGGGGGCGCTTGGGCCAACGTCCTGACTTTC.

This chain links TRBV7-2 with TRBJ2-7; unclear D gene. V was shortened by 1 base and J by 0 bases, with 10 bases between the two germline ends. The germline V gene encodes CDR1 SGHTA and CDR2 FQGNSA. The CDR3 covers 15 residues. The CDR3 is CASSLGLAASYEQYF. CDR3 DNA sequence: TGTGCCAGCAGCTTAGGACTGGCAGCCTCCTACGAGCAGTACTTC.

This rearrangement joins TRBV11-3 to TRBJ1-5; D uncertain. CDR1 and CDR2 from the germline V gene are SGHNT and YENEEA. Trimming took 4 bases from V and 2 from J, leaving 12 bases between them. The length of the CDR3 is 15 residues. The CDR3 sequence: CASSSGDKRNQPQHF. The CDR3, as DNA: TGTGCCAGCAGCTCCGGCGACAAGCGCAATCAGCCCCAGCATTTT.

V and J are TRBV12-5 and TRBJ1-2, with D uncertain. Trimming took off 0 bases at V and 4 bases at J, with 12 bases between the two ends. The CDR3 totals 15 residues. The V gene's germline CDR1 is LGHNT and CDR2 FRNRAP. The CDR3 nucleotides read TGTGCTAGTGGTTTGGTACCCAGGTTCCTCTATGGCTACACCTTC. Amino acids: CASGLVPRFLYGYTF.